Described below is a single TCR beta chain sequence and its context. Its antigen is undetermined. No neoadjuvant therapy was given before resection to the patients supplying these archived tumor blocks. These data are taken from a study of CXCR4 blockade with PD-1 therapy in pancreatic cancer. Overall study findings and caveats: More frequent amino acid clones had more nucleotide rearrangements, suggesting convergent selection.

Generated by immunoSEQ multiplex PCR, the TCRdb table keeps only in-frame clones and is missing some. Counted here are about 5,200 clones, around three fifths occurring once; the ten biggest clones make up 6.5% to 8%. Germline CDR1 is ENHRY and CDR2 is SYGVKD. V dropped 2 bases and J dropped 4 bases, with 5 bases sitting between them. The CDR3 loop spans 13 amino acids. The specimen was tumor tissue. The receptor was derived from a human donor with pancreatic ductal adenocarcinoma. This chain joins TRBV10-3 and TRBJ2-2; no reliable D call. The CDR3 bases are TGTGCCATCAGTGAGACTTCCACCGGGGAGCTGTTTTTT. This translates into CAISETSTGELFF.